What follows describes a single T cell receptor (beta chain). Its antigen specificity is not known. Base qualities are missing; no much larger clone stands one base away. The data were taken from a study of T-cell memory formation after mild COVID-19 (dated by TCRdb to the early 2020s). Looking at the study overall: TCR sequence clusters from the two donors were largely donor specific. Two young, previously healthy adult volunteers, one female and one male, were included in the cohort. Longitudinal TCRalpha and TCRbeta repertoire sequencing tracked T-cell clones expanding and contracting after mild COVID-19 in a couple of donors.

The reads were generated on an Illumina NovaSeq 6000. TCRalpha and TCRbeta cDNA libraries were built by 5'RACE with constant-segment primers, adding sample barcodes and unique molecular identifiers. RNA was extracted from every sample with Trizol reagent. Library amplification was performed in two PCR steps, and a second sample barcode and Illumina TruSeq adapters were introduced in the second step. Sequencing of libraries was performed on an Illumina NovaSeq with 2 x 150 bp paired-end reads. Per the authors' processing: The reads were demultiplexed and collapsed into UMI-guided consensus sequences using migec v1.2.7. Using mixcr v2.1.11, UMI consensuses were aligned to TRA and TRB V and J templates and then assembled into clonotypes. A clonotype was counted as expanded or contracted only if both edgeR and NoisET called the change significant, with noise models trained on biological replicates. For edgeR calls, the thresholds were a false discovery rate-adjusted p below 0.01 and a log2 fold-change of 1. As an exploratory analysis of dynamics, max-normalized trajectories of the 1000 most abundant clonotypes were examined by PCA with hierarchical clustering. Separately sequenced CD4+ and CD8+ repertoires were used to assign a CD4 or CD8 phenotype to each responding clone. TCRdb took the public reads, trimmed them with fastp at Q25, ran MiXCR for clone calling and kept in-frame beta chains. A single entry per CDR3 protein holds the most common genes and DNA from its merged rows. TCRdb assigned the V and J calls; the authors' analysis was not used. Recorded for this sample are about 390,000 distinct CDR3 sequences; about a sixth of them occurred a single time. The ten largest clones take up 20% to 25% of the sample.

Ficoll-Paque density gradient centrifugation was the method used to isolate PBMCs. The CDR3 holds 12 amino acids from the cysteine to the phenylalanine. Of the read, only the CDR3 DNA is kept; its 36 bases are in frame from base 1. V is reduced by 5 bases and J by 7 bases, leaving a spacing of 8 bases between them. CDR1 SEHNR and CDR2 FQNEAQ are derived from the germline V gene (reference sequence). Paper-wide results and their limitations: The detection of some responding clones in pre-infection memory suggests that pre-existing cross-reactive memory T cells joined the SARS-CoV-2 response. Contracting CD4+ clones appeared mostly in the CM and EM memory subsets, whereas CD8+ clones were enriched in EMRA. Balanced CD4/CD8 phenotypes were observed for clones contracting from day 15 to 85, whereas a bias towards CD4+ was observed for a second wave of clones expanding from day 15 to 37. Only two mild cases were covered in the study, and larger cohorts including severe cases with pre-infection samples were considered necessary. Whether the second-wave clones peaking on day 37 were SARS-CoV-2 specific was not confirmed.

The sequencing input was PBMCs or a T cell subset sorted from them (not recorded which). This receptor was taken from a man in his late teens or twenties who had mild COVID-19 (a few samples of this study predate the infection). The sample titles of this study are shuffled in the database, so cell type and time point are left out; the donor was told from shared clones. The V gene is TRBV7-9 and the J gene is TRBJ2-2, with the D segment identity uncertain. The CDR3 loop reads CASSGEDGELFF. In nucleotides, the sequence is TGTGCCAGCAGCGGAGAGGACGGGGAGCTGTTTTTT. When the CDR3 is completed using the reference TRBV7-9 and TRBJ2-2 genes on either side, the full variable domain is DTGVSQNPRHKITKRGQNVTFRCDPISEHNRLYWYRQTLGQGPEFLTYFQNEAQLEKSRLLSDRFSAERPKGSFSTLEIQRTEQGDSAMYLCASSGEDGELFFGEGSRLTVL.